The sequence of this T cell receptor beta chain was determined in a study of cytomegalovirus exposure and HLA in healthy donors. Method: immunoSEQ multiplex PCR; TCRdb's copy keeps in-frame clones and lacks some. This sample has some 150,000 clones, with about 86% found just once. V trimming: 5 bases; J trimming: 7 bases; junction bases outside the gene matches: 13. The CDR3 sequence is 16 residues long. CDR1 SGHVS and CDR2 FNYEAQ come from the germline V gene. The sequencing sample was made of PBMCs. The chain links TRBV7-6 to TRBJ1-5, with 8 bases matching TRBD1. This TCR was recovered from a human donor in good health. DNA of the CDR3: TGTGCCAGCAGCCTAGGGCCGGACAGGGCCTTGCAGCCCCAGCATTTT. Translation gives CASSLGPDRALQPQHF.